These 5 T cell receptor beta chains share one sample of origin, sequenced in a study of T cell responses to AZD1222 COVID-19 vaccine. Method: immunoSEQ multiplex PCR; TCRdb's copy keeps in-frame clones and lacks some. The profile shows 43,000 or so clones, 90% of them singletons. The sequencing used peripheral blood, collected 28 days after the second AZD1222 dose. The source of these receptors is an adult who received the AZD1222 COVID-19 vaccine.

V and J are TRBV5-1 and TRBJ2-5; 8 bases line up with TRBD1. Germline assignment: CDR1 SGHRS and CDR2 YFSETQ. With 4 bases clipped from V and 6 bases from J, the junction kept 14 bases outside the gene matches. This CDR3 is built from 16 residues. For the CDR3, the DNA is TGCGCCAGCAGCCTTCGGATGGACAGGGTTGAAAAGACCCAGTACTTC. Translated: CASSLRMDRVEKTQYF.

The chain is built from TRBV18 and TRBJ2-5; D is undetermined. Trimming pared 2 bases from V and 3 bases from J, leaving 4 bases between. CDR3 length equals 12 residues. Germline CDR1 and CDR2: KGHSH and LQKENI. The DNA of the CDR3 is TGTGCCAGCTCACCAACGGAAGAGACCCAGTACTTC. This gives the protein CASSPTEETQYF.

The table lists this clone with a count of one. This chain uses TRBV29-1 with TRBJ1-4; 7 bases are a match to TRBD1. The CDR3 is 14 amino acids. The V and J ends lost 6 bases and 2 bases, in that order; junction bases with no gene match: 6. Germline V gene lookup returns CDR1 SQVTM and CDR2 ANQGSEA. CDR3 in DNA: TGCAGCGTCTATCAGGGGGGTACTAATGAAAAACTGTTTTTT. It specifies CSVYQGGTNEKLFF.

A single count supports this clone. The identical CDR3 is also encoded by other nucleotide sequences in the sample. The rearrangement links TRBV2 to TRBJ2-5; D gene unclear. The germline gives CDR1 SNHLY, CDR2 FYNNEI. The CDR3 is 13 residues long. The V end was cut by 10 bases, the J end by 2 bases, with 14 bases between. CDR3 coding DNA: TGTGCCACCCTCCTCGGTAATCAAGAGACCCAGTACTTC. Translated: CATLLGNQETQYF.

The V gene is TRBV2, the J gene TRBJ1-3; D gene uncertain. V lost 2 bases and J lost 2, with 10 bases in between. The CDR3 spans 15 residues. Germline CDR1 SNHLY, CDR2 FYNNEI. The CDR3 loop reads CASSESTGTGNTIYF. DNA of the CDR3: TGTGCCAGCAGTGAAAGTACGGGGACTGGAAACACCATATATTTT.